A selection of T cell receptor beta chains follows, all from one sample in a study of technical replicates of blood from a few donors. Assay: immunoSEQ multiplex PCR; the TCRdb copy retains only in-frame clones and omits some. This table has more than 95,000 clones, 95% appearing once. Sequences were obtained from T cells isolated from PBMCs. Source of these receptors: a human donor in good health. Both conserved end residues are part of each CDR3. The order of the fields is clone size, J gene, D gene, V gene, CDR3 DNA, CDR3 protein. D genes are given only for firm matches. Clone size is given for some rows only: seen once, a few or many times, or a class if the clone is expanded.

NA | TRBJ1-2 | NA | TRBV9 | TGTGCCAGCAGCGTCGAACCCAACGAAGGCGGGCCCTTTAACTATGGCTACACCTTC | CASSVEPNEGGPFNYGYTF
NA | TRBJ1-2 | NA | TRBV18 | TGTGCCAGCTCACCACTCAGGGGCTCTAACTATGGCTACACCTTC | CASSPLRGSNYGYTF
many | TRBJ1-1 | TRBD1 | TRBV10-3 | TGTGCCATCAGTTCGGGACAGGGGGCGCAAAGATCGTCTTTCTTT | CAISSGQGAQRSSFF
NA | TRBJ2-7 | TRBD2 | TRBV28 | TGTGCCAGCAGTTTAAGAGGGCTAGCGGTACCCTCCTACGAGCAGTACTTC | CASSLRGLAVPSYEQYF
NA | TRBJ2-2 | TRBD2 | TRBV11-3 | TGTGCCAGCAGCTTAGAGCGACTAGCCACCGGGGAGCTGTTTTTT | CASSLERLATGELFF
NA | TRBJ1-3 | NA | TRBV11-2 | TGTGCCAGCAGCTTATCCGGCTCTGGAAACACCATATATTTT | CASSLSGSGNTIYF
NA | TRBJ2-1 | TRBD2 | TRBV28 | TGTGCCAGCAGTTTATCGACTAGCGGGAGTTACAATGAGCAGTTCTTC | CASSLSTSGSYNEQFF
NA | TRBJ2-2 | TRBD1 | TRBV16 | TGTGCCAGCAACCCGGGACAGGGGGCGAGTAGCACCGGGGAGCTGTTTTTT | CASNPGQGASSTGELFF
NA | TRBJ2-7 | NA | TRBV5-1 | TGCGCCAGCAGCTCTATGGGGCCTGAATACGAGCAGTACTTC | CASSSMGPEYEQYF
NA | TRBJ2-1 | TRBD1 | TRBV5-1 | TGCGCCAGCAGCTACGGACAGGGGAGAGACAATGAGCAGTTCTTC | CASSYGQGRDNEQFF
NA | TRBJ2-3 | TRBD2 | TRBV6-5 | TGTGCCAGCAGTTATTCTAGCGGGGGATCCACAGATACGCAGTATTTT | CASSYSSGGSTDTQYF
NA | TRBJ2-3 | TRBD1 | TRBV29-1 | TGCAGCGCCAGGACAGGGAGGTTGCAGGATACGCAGTATTTT | CSARTGRLQDTQYF
NA | TRBJ1-4 | TRBD1 | TRBV6-1 | TGTGCCAGCAGTGTCGGGACAGGGGGCAGAATAGGAGAGGAAAAACTGTTTTTT | CASSVGTGGRIGEEKLFF
NA | TRBJ2-3 | TRBD2 | TRBV5-4 | TGTGCCAGCAGCTTCCAGCGGGGGGACCCAAACCAGTATTTT | CASSFQRGDPNQYF
once | TRBJ2-2 | TRBD2 | TRBV25-1 | TGTGCCAGCAGCCGGGGGACTAGCACCGGGGAGCTGTTTTTT | CASSRGTSTGELFF
NA | TRBJ1-4 | NA | TRBV6-5 | TGTGCCAGCAGTTACTCGGCAGGGTGGAACGAAAAACTGTTTTTT | CASSYSAGWNEKLFF
NA | TRBJ2-3 | TRBD2 | TRBV7-8 | TGTGCCAGCAGCCCCGAACTGCGGACTAGCGGGGATACGCAGTATTTT | CASSPELRTSGDTQYF
NA | TRBJ2-1 | NA | TRBV29-1 | TGCAGCGTTGACGGGGAGTCCAATGAGCAGTTCTTC | CSVDGESNEQFF
NA | TRBJ1-5 | NA | TRBV5-4 | TGTGCCAGCAGCTCGGGCCAGGGCCCTAATCAGCCCCAGCATTTT | CASSSGQGPNQPQHF
NA | TRBJ2-7 | TRBD2 | TRBV7-9 | TGTGCCAGCAGCTTTAGCGGGGGTCACCGGAACCACGAGCAGTACTTC | CASSFSGGHRNHEQYF
NA | TRBJ2-3 | NA | TRBV10-2 | TGCGCCAGCAGCGTGGGACTTTTCACAGATACGCAGTATTTT | CASSVGLFTDTQYF
NA | TRBJ2-3 | TRBD2 | TRBV4-1 | TGCGCCAGCAGCCAAGGGGGGGGAGACACAGATACGCAGTATTTT | CASSQGGGDTDTQYF
NA | TRBJ2-2 | NA | TRBV6-5 | TGTGCCAGCAGAAACAGGCAGCGGGACACCGGGGAGCTGTTTTTT | CASRNRQRDTGELFF
NA | TRBJ1-2 | TRBD1 | TRBV28 | TGTGCCAGCAAAAAAAGGGGGCACTATGGCTACACCTTC | CASKKRGHYGYTF
NA | TRBJ1-4 | TRBD1 | TRBV5-1 | TGCGCCAGCAGCTTGTCCGGGACAGGGGGCGAAAAACTGTTTTTT | CASSLSGTGGEKLFF
NA | TRBJ1-2 | TRBD1 | TRBV29-1 | TGCAGCGTCCCCGGGGGAAGGGGGCGCAGCGAGGGCTACACCTTC | CSVPGGRGRSEGYTF
NA | TRBJ2-3 | NA | TRBV5-1 | TGCGCCAGCGGCGACAGCCTAAATACGCAGTATTTT | CASGDSLNTQYF
NA | TRBJ2-7 | NA | TRBV7-2 | TGTGCCAGCAGCTTTTCATTCCACGAGCAGTACTTC | CASSFSFHEQYF
NA | TRBJ2-3 | NA | TRBV18 | TGTGCCAGCTCACCACCGCCATCATACCTAACCACCTCATCTACGCAGTATTTT | CASSPPPSYLTTSSTQYF
NA | TRBJ1-2 | NA | TRBV7-9 | TGTGCCAGCAGCTTAGTACAGGGATTCGGCTACACCTTC | CASSLVQGFGYTF
NA | TRBJ1-2 | NA | TRBV11-2 | TGTGCCAGCAGCAAGGTGGGGGGGAACTATGGCTACACCTTC | CASSKVGGNYGYTF
NA | TRBJ2-1 | NA | TRBV2 | TGTGCCAGCAGTGAGGGGACACCGTACAATGAGCAGTTCTTC | CASSEGTPYNEQFF
few | TRBJ1-1 | NA | TRBV6-6 | TGTGCCAGCAGTTACTCTCAGGGGTACACTGAAGCTTTCTTT | CASSYSQGYTEAFF
NA | TRBJ2-7 | TRBD2 | TRBV6-5 | TGTGCCAGCAGGGGGCGGGAGGCCAACTACGAGCAGTACTTC | CASRGREANYEQYF
NA | TRBJ2-7 | NA | TRBV25-1 | TGTGCCAGCAGACAGGTTTCCGGCTACGAGCAGTACTTC | CASRQVSGYEQYF
NA | TRBJ2-7 | NA | TRBV19 | TGTGCCAGTAGTAGACTAGGACCCTACGAGCAGTACTTC | CASSRLGPYEQYF
NA | TRBJ2-4 | NA | TRBV28 | TGTGCCAGCAGTTTAGCGGGGATCGGAAACATTCAGTACTTC | CASSLAGIGNIQYF
NA | TRBJ1-2 | TRBD1 | TRBV28 | TGTGCCAGCAGTCGGTCCGGGACAGGGGGCTATGGCTACACCTTC | CASSRSGTGGYGYTF
NA | TRBJ2-4 | NA | TRBV12-5 | TGTGCTAGTGGTTTGGTACTTGGCGGCGGGAAAGCCAAAAACATTCAGTACTTC | CASGLVLGGGKAKNIQYF
NA | TRBJ2-5 | TRBD2 | TRBV28 | TGTGCCAGCAGCGGACTAGCTATGAATTCCCAAGAGACCCAGTACTTC | CASSGLAMNSQETQYF
NA | TRBJ2-7 | TRBD2 | TRBV27 | TGTGCCACCCGGGGGGGTTTCTACGAGCAGTACTTC | CATRGGFYEQYF
NA | TRBJ1-1 | NA | TRBV7-9 | TGTGCCAGCAGCTCAACGACCGGGGTTGTGACTGAAGCTTTCTTT | CASSSTTGVVTEAFF
NA | TRBJ2-7 | NA | TRBV7-8 | TGTGCCAGCAGCTCAGAGGGGACTCTGACCTACGAGCAGTACTTC | CASSSEGTLTYEQYF
NA | TRBJ1-5 | NA | TRBV5-6 | TGTGCCAGCAGCTTGGGAAGGGGGCCCCAGCATTTT | CASSLGRGPQHF
NA | TRBJ1-1 | NA | TRBV6-5 | TGTGCCAGCAGCCGGACAGTTACAAACACTGAAGCTTTCTTT | CASSRTVTNTEAFF
NA | TRBJ1-2 | NA | TRBV11-3 | TGTGCCAGCAGCTTAGACTTAACCGACAGGTCCTTTGGCTACACCTTC | CASSLDLTDRSFGYTF
NA | TRBJ1-4 | NA | TRBV11-3 | TGTGCCAGCAGCTCGGGACTTTTGGAGGGTAAACTGTTTTTT | CASSSGLLEGKLFF
NA | TRBJ1-2 | NA | TRBV30 | TGTGCCTTACTACGGGGAAACTATGGCTACACCTTC | CALLRGNYGYTF
NA | TRBJ2-2 | NA | TRBV28 | TGTGCCAGCAGTTCTTCCCGGGGCGGGGAGCTGTTTTTT | CASSSSRGGELFF
NA | TRBJ2-7 | TRBD2 | TRBV4-1 | TGCGCCAGCAGCCTGGGGAGGGCTAGCGGGAGGGCGGGGGACGAGCAGTACTTC | CASSLGRASGRAGDEQYF
NA | TRBJ2-3 | NA | TRBV1 | TGCACCAGCAGCCCCGGGTCGGGAGCCCTACCATATAGCACAGATACGCAGTATTTT | CTSSPGSGALPYSTDTQYF
NA | TRBJ1-2 | TRBD1 | TRBV5-4 | TGTGCCAGCAGCTTGGTATCTGCTGGACAGGGTAAAACCCCATCTTTC | CASSLVSAGQGKTPSF
NA | TRBJ2-5 | NA | TRBV6-6 | TGTGCCAGCAGTTACCAGCGGGCAGGAGAGACCCAGTACTTC | CASSYQRAGETQYF
NA | TRBJ2-7 | NA | TRBV7-9 | TGTGCCAGCAGCCCTAGCCCCTACGAGCAGTACTTC | CASSPSPYEQYF
NA | TRBJ2-2 | NA | TRBV2 | TGTGCCAGCAACCAGGTCATCAGTTACACCGGGGAGCTGTTTTTT | CASNQVISYTGELFF
NA | TRBJ1-6 | TRBD1 | TRBV29-1 | TGCAGCGTGTCCCAGGGGGATAATTCACCCCTCCACTTT | CSVSQGDNSPLHF